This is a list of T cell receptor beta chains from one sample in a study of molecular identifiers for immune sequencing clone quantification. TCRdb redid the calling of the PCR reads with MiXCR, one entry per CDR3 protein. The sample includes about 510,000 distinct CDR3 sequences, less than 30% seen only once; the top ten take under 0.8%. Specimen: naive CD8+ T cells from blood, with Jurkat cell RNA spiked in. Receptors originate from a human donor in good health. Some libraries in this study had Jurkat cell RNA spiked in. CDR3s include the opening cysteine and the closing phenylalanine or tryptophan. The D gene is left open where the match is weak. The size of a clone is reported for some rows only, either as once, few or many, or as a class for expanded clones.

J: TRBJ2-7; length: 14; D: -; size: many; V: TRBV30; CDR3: CAWSPVDITNEQYF; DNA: TGTGCCTGGAGTCCGGTGGACATAACCAACGAGCAGTACTTC
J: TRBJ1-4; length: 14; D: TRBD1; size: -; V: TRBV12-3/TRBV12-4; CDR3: CASRRTGANEKLVF; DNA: TGTGCCAGCAGGAGGACAGGGGCTAATGAAAAACTGGTTTTT
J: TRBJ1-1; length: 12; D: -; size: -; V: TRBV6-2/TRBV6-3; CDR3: CASSYSIAEAFF; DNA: TGTGCCAGCAGTTACTCAATCGCTGAAGCTTTCTTT
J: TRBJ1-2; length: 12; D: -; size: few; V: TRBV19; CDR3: CASSLGPYGYTF; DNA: TGTGCCAGTAGTCTAGGTCCGTATGGCTACACCTTC
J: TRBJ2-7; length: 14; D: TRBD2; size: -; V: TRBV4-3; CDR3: CASSQDSLAGEQYF; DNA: TGCGCCAGCAGCCAAGATTCACTAGCGGGGGAGCAGTACTTC
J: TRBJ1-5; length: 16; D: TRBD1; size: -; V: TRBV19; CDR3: CASRNLPGQGIEPQHF; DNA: TGTGCCAGTAGGAACCTTCCGGGACAGGGAATTGAGCCCCAGCATTTT
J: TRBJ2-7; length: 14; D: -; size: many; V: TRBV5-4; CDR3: CASSLVGGPHEQYF; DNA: TGTGCCAGCAGCTTGGTAGGAGGTCCCCACGAGCAGTACTTC
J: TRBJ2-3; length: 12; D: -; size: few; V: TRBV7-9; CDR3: CASSLGGTAQYF; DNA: TGTGCCAGCAGCCTGGGCGGGACTGCGCAGTATTTT
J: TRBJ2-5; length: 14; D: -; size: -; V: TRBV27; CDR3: CASGLPASMATQYF; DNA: TGTGCCAGCGGGTTGCCGGCCAGTATGGCGACCCAGTACTTC
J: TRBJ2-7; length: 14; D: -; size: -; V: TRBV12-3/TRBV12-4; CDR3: CASSHWLVAYEQYF; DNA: TGTGCCAGCAGCCATTGGCTAGTAGCCTACGAGCAGTACTTC
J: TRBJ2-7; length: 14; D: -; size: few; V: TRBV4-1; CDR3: CASSQENGGYEQYF; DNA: TGCGCCAGCAGCCAAGAAAACGGGGGCTACGAGCAGTACTTC
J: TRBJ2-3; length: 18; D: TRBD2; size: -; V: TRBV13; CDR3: CASSPTTLVAGYTDTQYF; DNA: TGTGCCAGCAGCCCGACAACCCTAGTAGCGGGGTACACAGATACGCAGTATTTT
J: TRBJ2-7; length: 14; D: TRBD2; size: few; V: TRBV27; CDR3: CASSSGRRLYEQYF; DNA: TGTGCCAGCAGTAGCGGGAGGAGGCTCTACGAGCAGTACTTC
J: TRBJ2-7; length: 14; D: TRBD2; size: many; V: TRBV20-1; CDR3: CSAAGTSGRAEQYF; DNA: TGCAGTGCTGCCGGGACTAGCGGGAGGGCCGAGCAGTACTTC
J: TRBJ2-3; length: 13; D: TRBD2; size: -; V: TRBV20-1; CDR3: CSARGGSADTQYF; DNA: TGCAGTGCTAGGGGGGGGAGTGCAGATACGCAGTATTTT
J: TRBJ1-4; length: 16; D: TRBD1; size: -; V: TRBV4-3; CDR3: CASSQDRGQTNEKLFF; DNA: TGCGCCAGCAGCCAAGACAGGGGACAGACTAATGAAAAACTGTTTTTT
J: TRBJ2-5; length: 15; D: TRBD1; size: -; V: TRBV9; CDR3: CASSVGGQDEETQYF; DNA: TGTGCCAGCAGCGTAGGGGGACAGGACGAGGAGACCCAGTACTTC
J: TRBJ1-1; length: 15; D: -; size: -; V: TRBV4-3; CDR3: CASSQDGTMNTEASF; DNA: TGCGCCAGCAGCCAAGACGGGACCATGAACACTGAAGCTTCCTTT
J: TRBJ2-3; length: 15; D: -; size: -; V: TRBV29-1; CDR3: CSVEERGASPAPQSF; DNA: TGCAGCGTTGAAGAAAGAGGGGCTAGCCCAGCTCCGCAGTCTTTT
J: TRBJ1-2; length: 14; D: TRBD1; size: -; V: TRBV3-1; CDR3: CASSPDRGDYGYTF; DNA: TGTGCCAGCAGCCCGGACAGGGGAGACTATGGCTACACCTTC
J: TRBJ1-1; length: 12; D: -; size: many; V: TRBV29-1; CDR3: CSVEDPGYEAFF; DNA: TGCAGCGTTGAAGATCCGGGGTATGAAGCTTTCTTT
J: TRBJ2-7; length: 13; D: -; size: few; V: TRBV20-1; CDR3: CSARLRGPYEQYF; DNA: TGCAGTGCTAGACTGCGGGGACCCTACGAGCAGTACTTC
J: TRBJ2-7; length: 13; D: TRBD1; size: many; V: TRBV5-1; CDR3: CASSYPGTAEQYF; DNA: TGCGCCAGCAGCTACCCCGGGACAGCCGAGCAGTACTTC
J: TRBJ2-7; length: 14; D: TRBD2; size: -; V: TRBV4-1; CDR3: CPSSHAGGGEGQYF; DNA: TGCCCCAGCAGCCACGCCGGGGGGGGCGAGGGGCAGTACTTC
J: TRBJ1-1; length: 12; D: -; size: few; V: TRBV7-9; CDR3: CASTSSGTEAFF; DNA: TGTGCCAGCACCTCTTCGGGCACTGAAGCTTTCTTT
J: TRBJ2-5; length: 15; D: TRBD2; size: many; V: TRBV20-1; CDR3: CSARDGGLAVETQYF; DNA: TGCAGTGCTAGAGATGGGGGTCTAGCGGTAGAGACCCAGTACTTC
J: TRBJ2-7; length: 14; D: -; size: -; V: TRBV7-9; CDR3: CASSLRDQGYEQYF; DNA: TGTGCCAGCAGCCTGCGGGACCAGGGCTACGAGCAGTACTTC
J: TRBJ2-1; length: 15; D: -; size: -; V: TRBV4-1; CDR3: CASSQGQTSYNEQFF; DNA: TGCGCCAGCAGCCAAGGTCAAACCTCCTACAATGAGCAGTTCTTC
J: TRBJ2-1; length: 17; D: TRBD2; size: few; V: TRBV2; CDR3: CASRHILAGGAFNEQFF; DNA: TGTGCCAGCAGACATATACTAGCGGGGGGGGCCTTTAATGAGCAGTTCTTC
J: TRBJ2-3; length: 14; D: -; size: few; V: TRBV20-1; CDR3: CSARGPGWADTQYF; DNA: TGCAGTGCTAGAGGTCCGGGGTGGGCAGATACGCAGTATTTT
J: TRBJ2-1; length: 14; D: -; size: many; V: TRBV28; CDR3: CASSPRLPGNEQFF; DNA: TGTGCCAGCAGTCCGAGACTCCCGGGGAATGAGCAGTTCTTC
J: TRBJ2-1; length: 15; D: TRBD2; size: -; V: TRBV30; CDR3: CAWSIASGSYNEQFF; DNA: TGTGCCTGGAGTATAGCTAGCGGATCCTACAATGAGCAGTTCTTC
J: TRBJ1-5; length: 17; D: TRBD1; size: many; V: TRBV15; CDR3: CATSRSGTAYSNQPQHF; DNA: TGTGCCACCAGCAGATCCGGGACAGCGTATAGCAATCAGCCCCAGCATTTT
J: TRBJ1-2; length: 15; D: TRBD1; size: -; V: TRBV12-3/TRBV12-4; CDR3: CASSGTGGFSYGYTF; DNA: TGTGCCAGCTCCGGGACAGGGGGGTTTAGCTATGGCTACACCTTC
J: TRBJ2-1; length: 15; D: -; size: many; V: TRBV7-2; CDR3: CASSPSSGRAQEQFF; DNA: TGTGCCAGCAGCCCCAGTTCGGGCAGGGCCCAGGAGCAGTTCTTC
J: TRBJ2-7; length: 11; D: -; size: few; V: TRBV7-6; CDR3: CASGSGPEQYF; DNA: TGTGCCAGCGGATCCGGCCCCGAGCAGTACTTC
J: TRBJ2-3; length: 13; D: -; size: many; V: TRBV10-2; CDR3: CASSDGYTDTQYF; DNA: TGCGCCAGCAGTGACGGATACACAGATACGCAGTATTTT
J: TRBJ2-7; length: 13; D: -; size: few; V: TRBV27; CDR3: CASSDILVDEQYF; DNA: TGTGCCAGCAGTGATATATTAGTTGACGAGCAGTACTTC
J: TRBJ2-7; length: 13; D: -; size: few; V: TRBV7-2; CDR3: CASSLGWTFEQYF; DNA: TGTGCCAGCAGCTTGGGTTGGACTTTCGAGCAGTACTTC
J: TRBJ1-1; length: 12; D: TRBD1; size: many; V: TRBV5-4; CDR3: CASSLGDSEAFF; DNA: TGTGCCAGCAGCTTGGGGGACAGCGAAGCTTTCTTT
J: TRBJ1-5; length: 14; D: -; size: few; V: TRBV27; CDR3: CASSFLGLGQPQHF; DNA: TGTGCCAGCAGTTTTTTGGGTTTAGGCCAGCCCCAGCATTTT
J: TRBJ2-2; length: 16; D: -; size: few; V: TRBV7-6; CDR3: CASSFTAMTGSGELFF; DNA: TGTGCCAGCAGCTTTACCGCTATGACTGGGTCCGGGGAGCTGTTTTTT
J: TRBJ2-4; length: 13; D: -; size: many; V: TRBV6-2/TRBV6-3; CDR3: CASSYAAKNIQYF; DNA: TGTGCCAGCAGTTATGCAGCCAAAAACATTCAGTACTTC
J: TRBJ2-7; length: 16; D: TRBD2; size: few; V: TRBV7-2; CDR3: CASSTISGSPSDEQYF; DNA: TGTGCCAGCAGCACAATTAGCGGGAGCCCATCCGACGAGCAGTACTTC
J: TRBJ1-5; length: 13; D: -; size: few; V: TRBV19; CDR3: CASRWTINQPQHF; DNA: TGTGCCAGTAGATGGACGATCAATCAGCCCCAGCATTTT
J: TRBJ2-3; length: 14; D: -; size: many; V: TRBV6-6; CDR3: CASSYTAYTDTQYF; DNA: TGTGCCAGCAGTTACACCGCTTACACAGATACGCAGTATTTT
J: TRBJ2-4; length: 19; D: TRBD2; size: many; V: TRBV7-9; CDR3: CASSPPLAGSPGAKNIQYF; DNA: TGTGCCAGCAGCCCCCCCCTAGCGGGCTCCCCCGGGGCCAAAAACATTCAGTACTTC
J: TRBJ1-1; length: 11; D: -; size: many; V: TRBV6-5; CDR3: CASSYWPEAFF; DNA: TGTGCCAGCAGTTACTGGCCTGAAGCTTTCTTT
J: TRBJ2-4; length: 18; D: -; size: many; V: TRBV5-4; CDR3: CASSLFLPEALAKNIQYF; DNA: TGTGCCAGCAGCTTGTTTTTACCAGAAGCTCTAGCCAAAAACATTCAGTACTTC
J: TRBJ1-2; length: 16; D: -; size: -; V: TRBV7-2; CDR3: CASSEVSTVFYYGYTF; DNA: TGTGCCAGCAGCGAAGTTTCGACAGTCTTCTACTATGGCTACACCTTC
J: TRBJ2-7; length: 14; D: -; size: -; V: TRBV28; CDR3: CASSFRGQSYEQYF; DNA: TGTGCCAGCAGTTTCAGAGGACAGTCCTACGAGCAGTACTTC
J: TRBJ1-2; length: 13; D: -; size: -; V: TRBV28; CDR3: CASSFDNSYGYTF; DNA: TGTGCCAGCAGTTTCGACAATTCTTATGGCTACACCTTC
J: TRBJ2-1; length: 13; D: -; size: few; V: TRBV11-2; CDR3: CASSPSGGDEQFF; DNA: TGTGCCAGCAGCCCGTCCGGGGGTGATGAGCAGTTCTTC
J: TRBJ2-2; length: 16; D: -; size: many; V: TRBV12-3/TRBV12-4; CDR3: CASSFWAGPGGGELFF; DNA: TGTGCCAGCAGTTTCTGGGCGGGGCCAGGTGGCGGGGAGCTGTTTTTT
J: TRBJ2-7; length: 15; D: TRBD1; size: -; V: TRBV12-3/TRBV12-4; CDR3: CASTLSVDRGHEQYF; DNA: TGTGCCAGCACCCTCAGCGTGGACAGGGGGCACGAGCAGTACTTC